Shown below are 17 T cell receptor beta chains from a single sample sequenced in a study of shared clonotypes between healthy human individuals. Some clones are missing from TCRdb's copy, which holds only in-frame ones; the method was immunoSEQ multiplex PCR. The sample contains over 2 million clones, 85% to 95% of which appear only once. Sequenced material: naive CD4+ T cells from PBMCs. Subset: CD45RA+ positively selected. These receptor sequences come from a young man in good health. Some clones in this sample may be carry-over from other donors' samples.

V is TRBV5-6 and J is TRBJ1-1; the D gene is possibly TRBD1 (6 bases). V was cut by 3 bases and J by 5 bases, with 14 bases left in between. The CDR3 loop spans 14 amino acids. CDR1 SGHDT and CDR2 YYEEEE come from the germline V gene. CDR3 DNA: TGTGCCAGCAGCTCTCGGGGGGCTAGGACTGAAGCTTTCTTT. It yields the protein CASSSRGARTEAFF.

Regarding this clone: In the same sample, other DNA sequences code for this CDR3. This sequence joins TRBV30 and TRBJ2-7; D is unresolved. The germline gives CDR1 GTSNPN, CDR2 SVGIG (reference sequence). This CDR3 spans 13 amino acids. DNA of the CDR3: TGTGCTGGGAACCGGGCCCCATCCCTCGAGCAGTACTTC. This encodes CAGNRAPSLEQYF.

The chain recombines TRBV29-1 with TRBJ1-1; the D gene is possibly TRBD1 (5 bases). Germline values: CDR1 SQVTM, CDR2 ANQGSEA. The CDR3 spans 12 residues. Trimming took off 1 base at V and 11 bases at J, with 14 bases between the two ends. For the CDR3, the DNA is TGCAGCGTTGAAGGGAGTGGGGCGGGTGCTTTCTTT. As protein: CSVEGSGAGAFF.

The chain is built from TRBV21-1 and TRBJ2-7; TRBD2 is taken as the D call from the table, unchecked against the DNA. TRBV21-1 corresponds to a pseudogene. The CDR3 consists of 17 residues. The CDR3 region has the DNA TGTGCCAGCAGCGCATCTGGACTAGCGGGAGGCGGCCACGAGCAGTACTTC. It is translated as CASSASGLAGGGHEQYF.

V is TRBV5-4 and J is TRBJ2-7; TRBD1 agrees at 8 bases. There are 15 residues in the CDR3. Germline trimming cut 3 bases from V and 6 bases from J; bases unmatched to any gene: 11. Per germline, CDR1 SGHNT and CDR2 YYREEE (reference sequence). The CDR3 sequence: CASSSDRGGIREQYF. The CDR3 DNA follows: TGTGCCAGCAGCTCTGACAGGGGTGGAATCCGCGAGCAGTACTTC.

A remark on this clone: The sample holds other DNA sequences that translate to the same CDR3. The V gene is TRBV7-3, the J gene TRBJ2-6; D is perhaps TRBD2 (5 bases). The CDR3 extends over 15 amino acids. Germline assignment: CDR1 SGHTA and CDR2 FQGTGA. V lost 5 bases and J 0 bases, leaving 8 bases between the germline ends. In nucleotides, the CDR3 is TGTGCCAGCAGCCCTCGGGGCTCTGGGGCCAACGTCCTGACTTTC. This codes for CASSPRGSGANVLTF.

DNA of the CDR3: TGTGCCAGCAGTTTAGCCGGACAGGAGAGGTATGGCTACACCTTC. It yields the protein CASSLAGQERYGYTF. This chain uses TRBV28 with TRBJ1-2; TRBD1 agrees at 7 bases. J gave up 5 bases and V 2 bases, and 8 bases lay outside the gene matches. The germline CDR1 and CDR2 sequences are MDHEN and SYDVKM. There are 15 residues in the CDR3.

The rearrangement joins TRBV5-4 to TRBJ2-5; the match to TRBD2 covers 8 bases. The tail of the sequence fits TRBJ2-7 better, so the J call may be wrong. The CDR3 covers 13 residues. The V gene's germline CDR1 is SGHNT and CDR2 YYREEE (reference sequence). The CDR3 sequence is CASSLLGGDEQYF. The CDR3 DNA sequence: TGTGCCAGCAGCTTGCTCGGGGGGGACGAGCAGTACTTC.

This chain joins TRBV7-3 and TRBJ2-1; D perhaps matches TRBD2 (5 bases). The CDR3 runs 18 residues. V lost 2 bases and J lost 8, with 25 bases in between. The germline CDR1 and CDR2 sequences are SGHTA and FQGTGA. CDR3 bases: TGTGCCAGCAGCTTACGGCCTAGCCTTCATGGGGAGTTGGATGAGCAGTTCTTC. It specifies CASSLRPSLHGELDEQFF.

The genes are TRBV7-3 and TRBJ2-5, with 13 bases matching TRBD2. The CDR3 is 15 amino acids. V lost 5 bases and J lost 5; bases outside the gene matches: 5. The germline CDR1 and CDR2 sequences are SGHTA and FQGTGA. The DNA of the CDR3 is TGTGCCAGCAGCCGGACTAGCGGGAGTTGGGAGACCCAGTACTTC. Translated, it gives CASSRTSGSWETQYF.

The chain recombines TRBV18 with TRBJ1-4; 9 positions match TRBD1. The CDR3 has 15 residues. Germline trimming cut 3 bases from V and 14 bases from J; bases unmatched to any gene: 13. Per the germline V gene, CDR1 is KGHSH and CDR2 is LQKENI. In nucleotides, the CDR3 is TGTGCCAGCTCACCCGGGACCGGACAGGGGATTAAGCTGTTTTTT. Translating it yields CASSPGTGQGIKLFF.

The CDR3 DNA reads as TGTGCCAGCAGTCTACTAGCGAACTATGAGCAGTTCTTC. It codes for CASSLLANYEQFF. The chain employs TRBV2 and TRBJ2-1, with TRBD2 matching over 7 bases. Germline V CDR1 and CDR2: SNHLY, FYNNEI. Trimming removed 5 bases from V and 8 bases from J; junction bases left unmatched: 6. CDR3 length: 13 amino acids. Filled out from reference TRBV2 and TRBJ2-1, the complete variable domain reads EPEVTQTPSHQVTQMGQEVILRCVPISNHLYFYWYRQILGQKVEFLVSFYNNEISEKSEIFDDQFSVERPDGSNFTLKIRSTKLEDSAMYFCASSLLANYEQFFGPGTRLTVL.

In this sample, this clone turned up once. DNA for the CDR3: TGCGCCAGCAGCCAAGATCGGCGGGCCTTCCAAGAGACCCAGTACTTC. It encodes CASSQDRRAFQETQYF. The chain is built from TRBV4-3 and TRBJ2-5, with D maybe TRBD2 (5 bases). Trimming removed 0 bases from V and 1 base from J, with 12 bases in between. CDR1 is LGHNA and CDR2 is YSLEER in the germline V gene. The CDR3 spans 16 residues.

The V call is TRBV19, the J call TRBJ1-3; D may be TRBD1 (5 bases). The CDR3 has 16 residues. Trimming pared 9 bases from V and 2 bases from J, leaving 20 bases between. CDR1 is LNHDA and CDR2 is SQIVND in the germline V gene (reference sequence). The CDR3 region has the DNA TGTGCCAGCACAGTGGGCACCGGGACCACTGGAAACACCATATATTTT. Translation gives CASTVGTGTTGNTIYF.

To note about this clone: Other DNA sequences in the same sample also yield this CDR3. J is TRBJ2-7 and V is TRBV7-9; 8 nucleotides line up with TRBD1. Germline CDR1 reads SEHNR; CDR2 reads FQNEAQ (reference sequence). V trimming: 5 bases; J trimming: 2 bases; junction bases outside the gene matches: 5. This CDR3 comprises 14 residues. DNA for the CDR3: TGTGCCAGCAGCGTCGACAGGGGCACCTACGAGCAGTACTTC. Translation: CASSVDRGTYEQYF.

The chain's CDR3 is CASSDHRAGELFF. The DNA of the CDR3 is TGTGCCAGCAGTGACCACAGGGCCGGGGAGCTGTTTTTT. The chain uses TRBV25-1 and TRBJ2-2; possibly TRBD1 for D (6 bases). This CDR3 region has 13 residues. CDR1 is MGHDK, CDR2 SYGVNS, per germline. Trimming shortened V by 3 bases and J by 6 bases, and 8 bases separated the two germline ends. Together with reference TRBV25-1 and TRBJ2-2, the CDR3 gives the full variable domain: EADIYQTPRYLVIGTGKKITLECSQTMGHDKMYWYQQDPGMELHLIHYSYGVNSTEKGDLSSESTVSRIRTEHFPLTLESARPSHTSQYLCASSDHRAGELFFGEGSRLTVL.

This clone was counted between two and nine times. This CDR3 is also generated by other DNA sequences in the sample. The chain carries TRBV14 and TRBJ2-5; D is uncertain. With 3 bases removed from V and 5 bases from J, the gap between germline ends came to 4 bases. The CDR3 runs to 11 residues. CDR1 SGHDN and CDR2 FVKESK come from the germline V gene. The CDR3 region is CASSHSETQYF. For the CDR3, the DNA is TGTGCCAGCAGCCACTCGGAGACCCAGTACTTC.